Below, one T cell receptor (beta chain) is given with its context. The TCRbeta library incorporated unique molecular identifiers. MiXCR, applied by TCRdb to the PCR reads, yields one record per CDR3 protein. The data show 80,000 to 95,000 distinct CDR3 sequences, 7% to 10% seen once. V lost 5 bases, J lost 10 bases, and 4 bases stayed unmatched. Germline V lookup: CDR1 MNHEY, CDR2 SVGAGI. The length of the CDR3 is 12 residues. These data are taken from a study of T-cell reconstitution after alpha-beta-depleted transplantation in children. Source: PBMCs from the stem cell graft donor, taken from the stem cell graft. The receptor was derived from a human donor who donated a stem cell graft to a child with congenital amegakaryocytic thrombocytopenia. The chain uses TRBV6-5 and TRBJ2-2; TRBD1 agrees at 7 bases. This CDR3 is CASSPQGMELFF. CDR3 DNA sequence: TGTGCCAGCAGTCCACAGGGGATGGAGCTGTTTTTT.